Sequencing of this T cell receptor (beta chain) was carried out in a study of OX40 agonist ivuxolimab in advanced cancers. Overall study: The study gave patients intravenous ivuxolimab at 0.01 to 10 mg/kg every 2 weeks. Findings of the study overall: Clonal expansion was seen in CD4+ and CD8+ blood T cells by week 6 at 0.1 to 3.0 mg/kg.

The CDR3 is made up of 15 amino acids. In germline, CDR1 is MNHEY, CDR2 SVGAGI. J gave up 10 bases and V 0 bases, and 9 bases lay outside the gene matches. Produced via immunoSEQ multiplex PCR; TCRdb's table is partial and in-frame only. Here the sample spans about 20,000 clones, approximately 79% being singletons. This clone was counted once. Its target is unknown. The TCR sequence derives from an adult with an advanced solid tumor such as melanoma, head and neck, liver or kidney cancer. The gene calls are TRBV6-5 and TRBJ2-1, with 7 bases aligning to TRBD1. The sample in question was CD4+ or CD8+ T cells sorted from blood, obtained in a trial of the OX40 agonist ivuxolimab. CDR3 DNA sequence: TGTGCCAGCAGTTACTCCGAGGGGGCGATGCGGGAGCAGTTCTTC. Residues: CASSYSEGAMREQFF.